A selection of T cell receptor beta chains follows, all from one sample in a study of blood T cells in healthy people across ages. TCRdb ran MiXCR on the 5' RACE reads and lists one entry per CDR3 protein. The profile shows about 730,000 distinct CDR3 sequences, about 40% of them singletons. The sequencing sample was made of blood. The receptors stem from a woman aged 55 to 70 in good health. Both conserved end residues are part of each CDR3. Each record gives: J gene, V gene, clone size, D gene, CDR3 DNA, CDR3 protein. D genes are given only for firm matches. Clone size is stated in some rows and not others, as once, few, many or a class when expanded.

>TRBJ1-1|TRBV7-2|NA|NA
TGTGCCAGCAGCTACCCGGTCCAGGTCATGAACACTGAAGCTTTCTTT
CASSYPVQVMNTEAFF
>TRBJ2-5|TRBV9|NA|TRBD1
TGTGCCAGTGGGCAGGGGGTACGGAATGAGCAGTACTTC
CASGQGVRNEQYF
>TRBJ1-1|TRBV7-2|few|NA
TGTGCCAGCAGCCCCTGGCAGGGAGGCACTGAAGCTTTCTTT
CASSPWQGGTEAFF
>TRBJ1-2|TRBV16|NA|TRBD1
TGTGCCAGCAGCCCCCCGCGGGACAGCTATGGCTACACCTTC
CASSPPRDSYGYTF
>TRBJ2-5|TRBV9|many|TRBD2
TGTGCCAGCAGCGTTAGGGCTAGCGGGAGTAAGGAGACCCAGTACTTC
CASSVRASGSKETQYF
>TRBJ2-3|TRBV4-2|NA|NA
TGTGCCAGCAGCCAGTCCCGGGACTCCACAGATACGCAGTATTTT
CASSQSRDSTDTQYF
>TRBJ2-3|TRBV7-8|many|TRBD1
TGTGCCAGCAGCTTATTAGGATACAGGGGGGACACAGATACGCAGTATTTT
CASSLLGYRGDTDTQYF
>TRBJ2-1|TRBV20-1|NA|NA
TGCAGTGCTACAGGGGCCTATTACCAAGAGACCCAGTTCTTC
CSATGAYYQETQFF
>TRBJ1-2|TRBV5-5|few|NA
TGTGCCAGCAGCTTGGGAAGGTGGTCACAATTATCTAACTATGGCTACACCTTC
CASSLGRWSQLSNYGYTF
>TRBJ2-3|TRBV20-1|few|NA
TGCAGTGCTAGACCAGGGACTTTAACAGATACGCAGTATTTT
CSARPGTLTDTQYF
>TRBJ2-3|TRBV3-1|NA|NA
TGTGCCAGCAGCCAAGATCCTGGGGGGCCTAGCACAGATACGCAGTATTTT
CASSQDPGGPSTDTQYF
>TRBJ2-2|TRBV6-4|NA|NA
TGTGCCAGCAGCCTGACGGGGGAGCCCGGGGAGCTGTTTTTT
CASSLTGEPGELFF
>TRBJ2-7|TRBV12-3/TRBV12-4|once|TRBD2
TGTGCCAGCAGTTTAGGGACTAGCGGGAGGGACCACTCCTACAATGAGCAGTACTTC
CASSLGTSGRDHSYNEQYF
>TRBJ2-5|TRBV5-6|few|NA
TGTGCCAGCAGCTCCTTCAGAGATGTCCAAGAGACCCAGTACTTC
CASSSFRDVQETQYF
>TRBJ1-1|TRBV6-2/TRBV6-3|NA|TRBD1
TGTGCCAGCAGGACAGGGCCGGGCACTGAAGCTTTCTTT
CASRTGPGTEAFF
>TRBJ2-1|TRBV6-2/TRBV6-3|many|NA
TGTGCCAGCAGCTTAGCGTTCAATGAGCAGTTCTTC
CASSLAFNEQFF
>TRBJ2-1|TRBV7-2|few|TRBD1
TGTGCCAGCAGCTTAAACAGGGGAGTAGGTGAGCAGTTCTTC
CASSLNRGVGEQFF
>TRBJ2-3|TRBV6-2/TRBV6-3|few|NA
TGTGCCAGCAGTTACCGCCCCTGGGACAACCCGCAGTATTTT
CASSYRPWDNPQYF
>TRBJ2-1|TRBV20-1|NA|TRBD2
TGCAGTGCTAGAGGGTTCGGGGGGGCATACAATGAGCAGTTCTTC
CSARGFGGAYNEQFF
>TRBJ1-2|TRBV7-2|few|TRBD1
TGTGCCAGCAGCTTAGCCGCAGGGGGGCCAAATGGCTACACCTTC
CASSLAAGGPNGYTF
>TRBJ2-1|TRBV24-1|few|TRBD2
TGTGCCACCAGTGATACAAGGGACTACTCCCACAATGAGCAGTTCTTC
CATSDTRDYSHNEQFF
>TRBJ1-2|TRBV20-1|many|TRBD1
TGCACCCCCCTGGAGGGGGCGGGTGGCTACACCTTC
CTPLEGAGGYTF
>TRBJ2-6|TRBV30|NA|NA
TGTGCCTGGCGAATAAGCCTGATCAGCTCTGGGGCCAACGTCCTGACTTTC
CAWRISLISSGANVLTF
>TRBJ1-2|TRBV20-1|NA|NA
TGCAGTGCTAGAGATTCGCGGAGGATCTACACCTTC
CSARDSRRIYTF
>TRBJ2-3|TRBV6-2/TRBV6-3|once|NA
TGTGCCAGCAGCTCCCCGAGGAGGTTTACTAGCACAGATACGCAGTATTTT
CASSSPRRFTSTDTQYF
>TRBJ2-5|TRBV5-1|NA|NA
TGCGCCAGCAGCACCGACAGGAACCAAGAGACCCAGTACTTC
CASSTDRNQETQYF
>TRBJ1-2|TRBV20-1|NA|NA
TGCAGTGCTAGGGAGGGTCAGGACTATGGCTACACCTTC
CSAREGQDYGYTF
>TRBJ2-2|TRBV28|few|NA
TGTGCCAGCAGTTCCCTTCGATGGCAGAGCACCGGGGAGCTGTTTTTT
CASSSLRWQSTGELFF
>TRBJ1-2|TRBV29-1|NA|NA
TGCAGCGTTGCTGACAGACTCATTAGCGATGGCTACACCTTC
CSVADRLISDGYTF
>TRBJ2-3|TRBV29-1|NA|NA
TGCAGCGTTGACAGGGGAGATACGCAGTATTTT
CSVDRGDTQYF
>TRBJ2-1|TRBV9|NA|NA
TGTGCCAGCAGCGTAGCCCCCACCGGGTCACAGTTCTTC
CASSVAPTGSQFF